The source of this T cell receptor beta chain is a study of CD8+CD57+ T cells in acquired aplastic anemia (dated by TCRdb to the late 2010s). Notes on the research overall: A mean of approximately 3 ug of DNA, ranging from roughly 0.18 to 30 ug, was extracted from sorted CD4+ and CD8+ cells. CD8+CD57+ expansion was defined as frequency above the mean frequency observed in healthy subjects. What the work shows at the level of the full study, not this receptor alone: Patients and healthy controls showed no significant difference in CD8+ Simpson's diversity (P=0.060). Twenty-nine CD8+ CDR3 sequences were shared between patients and controls but appeared highly expressed in patients and within their immunodominant clones.

From the cysteine through the phenylalanine, the CDR3 covers 11 amino acids. The DNA shown is the 33-base CDR3, in frame from base 1. Between the V and J ends, shortened by 7 bases and 8 bases respectively, the junction contains 8 bases. Genomic DNA served as template for TCR beta VDJ combination and CDR3 sequence profiling. An Illumina HiSeq 2000 was used for TCR repertoire sequencing. The study's own analysis went as follows. Repertoire assessment relied on Simpson's diversity index, CDR3 size and DJ length profiles, and TRBV/TRBJ rearrangement plots. Whichever DNA sequence was most abundant in the deep sequencing data was defined as the immunodominant clone. CDR3 amino acid sequences were screened for sharing across subjects and compared with published repertoires and the VDJdb database. TCRdb cleaned the public reads at Q25 with fastp, built clones with MiXCR and kept in-frame beta chains. Rows merge per CDR3 protein into single entries with the most common DNA and genes. These V and J calls rely on TCRdb rather than the paper's analysis. The sample table shows hundreds of thousands of distinct CDR3 sequences, and around 33% are seen once. The ten largest clones take up approximately 0.82% of the sample.

Expansion of CD8+CD57+ cells had been shown by flow cytometry in the patients chosen for sequencing. Every patient had a diagnosis of severe acquired aplastic anemia based on International Study of Aplastic Anemia and Agranulocytosis and Camitta criteria. No therapy had been received by the patients at the time of blood sampling. The study deep-sequenced TCR repertoires of sorted CD4+ and CD8+ blood T cells from severe aplastic anemia patients and healthy subjects. Patients were enrolled in the USA under clinicaltrials.gov protocols 00001620, 01623167, 00001397, 00071045, 00081523 and 00961064. Ficoll-Paque density gradient centrifugation was used to isolate peripheral blood mononuclear cells. Before DNA was extracted, CD4+ and CD8+ T cells were sorted using either FACS or magnetic beads. This clonotype showed up many times. Its binding antigen is unknown. No quality values exist for individual bases; no much larger clone is one base distant.

Sequenced sample: sorted CD4+, CD8+, or CD8+CD57+ T cells (not recorded which) from PBMCs. This TCR was sampled from a human donor with aplastic anemia. This sequence uses TRBV12-3 or TRBV12-4 and TRBJ1-4, with the identity of the D gene unclear. The nucleotide sequence is given as TGTGCCAGCACCGCGGGAGAAAAACTGTTTTTT. It encodes CASTAGEKLFF.